This T cell receptor (beta chain) was captured by sequencing in a study of blood T cell repertoires in COVID-19. This clone appeared once. The CDR3 extends over 15 amino acids. Germline lookup yields CDR1 SEHNR and CDR2 FQNEAQ (reference sequence). V lost 4 bases to trimming and J lost 6 bases, with 18 bases between them. TCRdb keeps only in-frame clones here, not all; method: immunoSEQ multiplex PCR. The sample includes 300,000 to 350,000 clones, 90% seen only once; the top ten take over 3.5%. The origin of this receptor is a woman between 18 and 30 years old with acute COVID-19. The rearrangement uses TRBV7-9 and TRBJ1-2; D is undetermined. Sequencing input: PBMCs or T cells enriched from blood (not recorded which). For the CDR3, the DNA is TGTGCCAGCAGCTCGGCTGATGGGAAGGGAGATGGCTACACCTTC. Translation gives CASSSADGKGDGYTF.